The 28 T cell receptor beta chains listed next were all sequenced from one sample in a study of cytomegalovirus exposure and HLA in healthy donors. 60 Vbeta and 13 Jbeta primers were used in PCR. TCRdb's copy holds only in-frame clones and misses some; the assay was immunoSEQ multiplex PCR. Among tens of thousands of clones listed, approximately 60% were seen once. Sequenced sample: PBMCs. These receptors originate from a male donor in good health and CMV-seropositive.

The gene calls are TRBV28 and TRBJ2-3, with 7 bases matching TRBD2. With V trimmed by 7 bases and J by 6 bases, 13 bases remained unmatched. The length of the CDR3 is 15 residues. Per the germline V gene, CDR1 is MDHEN and CDR2 is SYDVKM. The CDR3 coding sequence is TGTGCCAGCAATCCTAGCGGCCTGCAGCGCGATACGCAGTATTTT. Amino acids: CASNPSGLQRDTQYF.

This chain uses TRBV30 with TRBJ2-3, with 7 bases aligning to TRBD2. The germline V gene encodes CDR1 GTSNPN and CDR2 SVGIG (reference sequence). J gave up 3 bases and V 0 bases, and 6 bases lay outside the gene matches. This CDR3 contains 15 residues. The CDR3 here is CAWSVLPAGTDTQYF. In DNA form, the CDR3 reads TGTGCCTGGAGTGTACTCCCAGCGGGAACAGATACGCAGTATTTT. The whole variable domain, filled in from reference TRBV30 and TRBJ2-3, reads SQTIHQWPATLVQPVGSPLSLECTVEGTSNPNLYWYRQAAGRGLQLLFYSVGIGQISSEVPQNLSASRPQDRQFILSSKKLLLSDSGFYLCAWSVLPAGTDTQYFGPGTRLTVL.

V gene TRBV5-1 combines with J gene TRBJ1-5; D remains unclear. Between the trimmed V and J ends, which lost 0 bases and 0 bases, there was a span of 7 bases. This CDR3 spans 15 amino acids. Germline V gene data show CDR1 as SGHRS and CDR2 as YFSETQ. The CDR3 spells CASSLEQYSNQPQHF. DNA for the CDR3: TGCGCCAGCAGCTTGGAACAGTATAGCAATCAGCCCCAGCATTTT.

The J gene is TRBJ1-1, the V gene TRBV30; 7 bases agree with TRBD1. The trim removed 1 base at V and 0 bases at J, leaving 2 bases unmatched. This CDR3 region has 14 residues. CDR1 GTSNPN and CDR2 SVGIG come from the germline V gene (reference sequence). The CDR3 region has the DNA TGTGCCTGGAGTGGGGACAGCTTGAACACTGAAGCTTTCTTT. This sequence encodes CAWSGDSLNTEAFF.

Points on this clone: Its ends do not fully match the called genes, so a read error is possible. The chain recombines TRBV5-1 with TRBJ1-2, with D possibly TRBD1 on 6 matching bases. Germline V gene data show CDR1 as SGHRS and CDR2 as YFSETQ. The CDR3 is 12 residues long. The CDR3 loop is CASSHRGGGYPF. The CDR3 DNA reads TGCGCCAGCAGCCACCGCGGGGGCGGCTACCCCTTC.

The chain employs TRBV2 and TRBJ2-5; D not resolved. Germline V gives CDR1 SNHLY, CDR2 FYNNEI. The V end lost 4 bases, the J end lost 4 bases, and 10 bases lay between the germline ends. This CDR3 is 13 amino acids long. DNA of the CDR3: TGTGCCAGCAGTGGGGTTAGCTCAGAGACCCAGTACTTC. It is translated as CASSGVSSETQYF. Filled out from reference TRBV2 and TRBJ2-5, the complete variable domain reads EPEVTQTPSHQVTQMGQEVILRCVPISNHLYFYWYRQILGQKVEFLVSFYNNEISEKSEIFDDQFSVERPDGSNFTLKIRSTKLEDSAMYFCASSGVSSETQYFGPGTRLLVL.

This clone has more than one count but fewer than ten. This rearrangement joins TRBV9 to TRBJ2-1; no firm D call. The CDR3 totals 15 residues. CDR1 is SGDLS, CDR2 YYNGEE, per germline. The V gene lost 0 bases and the J gene lost 0 bases, with 7 bases spanning the gap. CDR3 sequence reads: CASSVEMSSYNEQFF. Written as DNA, the CDR3 is TGTGCCAGCAGCGTAGAAATGAGCTCCTACAATGAGCAGTTCTTC.

This clone has a single count. This rearrangement joins TRBV7-9 to TRBJ2-1; weak D call: TRBD2 (5 bases). V gave up 5 bases and J gave up 7 bases, with 12 bases separating them. CDR3 length: 13 residues. The germline V gene has CDR1 SEHNR and CDR2 FQNEAQ (reference sequence). Here the CDR3 reads CASSPPGGNEQFF. In DNA form, the CDR3 reads TGTGCCAGCAGCCCCCCTGGCGGGAATGAGCAGTTCTTC. Drawing the rest from reference TRBV7-9 and TRBJ2-1, the complete variable domain is DTGVSQNPRHKITKRGQNVTFRCDPISEHNRLYWYRQTLGQGPEFLTYFQNEAQLEKSRLLSDRFSAERPKGSFSTLEIQRTEQGDSAMYLCASSPPGGNEQFFGPGTRLTVL.

The genes are TRBV30 and TRBJ2-7, with TRBD2 matching 8 bases. J was trimmed by 0 bases and V by 5 bases; bases with no gene match: 15. Germline lookup yields CDR1 GTSNPN and CDR2 SVGIG (reference sequence). The CDR3 runs 17 residues. The CDR3 region has the DNA TGTGCCTGGTCCTTCCCGGGCGCCAGCGGGAGCTCCTACGAGCAGTACTTC. This gives the protein CAWSFPGASGSSYEQYF.

This clone turned up a few times. In nucleotides, the CDR3 is TGTGCCAGCAGTGGTTTTGGGAGCCTCACAGATACGCAGTATTTT. This encodes CASSGFGSLTDTQYF. J is TRBJ2-3 and V is TRBV2; maybe TRBD2 (5 bases). The germline gives CDR1 SNHLY, CDR2 FYNNEI. The V end was cut by 4 bases, the J end by 2 bases, with 13 bases between. This CDR3 comprises 15 residues.

This rearrangement joins TRBV2 to TRBJ2-2, with D perhaps matching TRBD1 (6 bases). CDR3 length: 16 residues. The V and J ends lost 5 bases and 5 bases respectively, with 18 bases between them. Germline CDR1 SNHLY, CDR2 FYNNEI. CDR3: CASSFLLTRGTGELFF. In DNA form, the CDR3 reads TGTGCCAGCAGTTTCCTTCTGACCAGGGGTACCGGGGAGCTGTTTTTT. Filled out from reference TRBV2 and TRBJ2-2, the complete variable domain reads EPEVTQTPSHQVTQMGQEVILRCVPISNHLYFYWYRQILGQKVEFLVSFYNNEISEKSEIFDDQFSVERPDGSNFTLKIRSTKLEDSAMYFCASSFLLTRGTGELFFGEGSRLTVL.

This chain's CDR3 is CASSLDWGQGGNEQFF. CDR3 in DNA: TGTGCCAGCAGCTTAGATTGGGGACAGGGGGGCAATGAGCAGTTCTTC. J is TRBJ2-1 and V is TRBV11-3, with 11 bases matching TRBD1. After removal of 0 bases from V and 6 bases from J, the junction contained 4 bases not matched to a gene. The V gene's germline CDR1 is SGHNT and CDR2 YENEEA. The CDR3 is 16 amino acids.

The gene calls are TRBV27 and TRBJ1-4; D unclear. CDR1 MNHEY and CDR2 SMNVEV come from the germline V gene (reference sequence). V gave up 5 bases and J gave up 3 bases, with 7 bases separating them. The CDR3 runs to 13 residues. CDR3 amino acids: CASSIQSNEKLFF. CDR3 sequence (DNA): TGTGCCAGCAGTATCCAGTCTAATGAAAAACTGTTTTTT. Together with reference TRBV27 and TRBJ1-4, the CDR3 gives the full variable domain: EAQVTQNPRYLITVTGKKLTVTCSQNMNHEYMSWYRQDPGLGLRQIYYSMNVEVTDKGDVPEGYKVSRKEKRNFPLILESPSPNQTSLYFCASSIQSNEKLFFGSGTQLSVL.

In this sample, this clone turned up a few times. V is TRBV7-9 and J is TRBJ2-7, with 7 bases fitting TRBD2. Germline loops: CDR1 SEHNR, CDR2 FQNEAQ (reference sequence). J lost 3 bases, V lost 3 bases, and 14 bases had no gene match. The CDR3 consists of 17 residues. As DNA, the CDR3 is TGTGCCAGCAGCTTGTCCCTCTCTAGCGGTTTGAACTACGAGCAGTACTTC. It is translated as CASSLSLSSGLNYEQYF.

In its sample, this clone was seen a few times. Germline is not matched at one junction end, which may reflect a read error. The gene calls are TRBV14 and TRBJ1-2; 7 positions match TRBD1. The CDR3 length is 14 residues. Germline V gives CDR1 SGHDN, CDR2 FVKESK. The CDR3 nucleotides are TGTGCCAGCAGCCAGCTACAGGGGCACTACGGCTACACCTTC. Residues: CASSQLQGHYGYTF. The full variable domain, in which reference TRBV14 and TRBJ1-2 provide the parts outside the CDR3, is EAGVTQFPSHSVIEKGQTVTLRCDPISGHDNLYWYRRVMGKEIKFLLHFVKESKQDESGMPNNRFLAERTGGTYSTLKVQPAELEDSGVYFCASSQLQGHYGYTFGSGTRLTVV.

DNA of the CDR3: TGCGCCAGCAGCTTGACAGGGACGAGCGAAAAACTGTTTTTT. It translates to CASSLTGTSEKLFF. The rearrangement joins TRBV5-1 to TRBJ1-4, with a possible D match to TRBD1 (6 bases). V dropped 1 base and J dropped 8 bases, with 12 bases sitting between them. CDR1 and CDR2 (germline): SGHRS, YFSETQ. The CDR3 is made up of 14 amino acids.

The rearrangement joins TRBV18 to TRBJ1-1; D ambiguous. The CDR3 contains 14 residues. In germline, CDR1 is KGHSH, CDR2 LQKENI. Trimming removed 0 bases at V and 6 bases at J, with 11 bases between. The CDR3 loop reads CASSPPTAGPEAFF. The CDR3 DNA reads TGTGCCAGCTCACCACCGACCGCTGGGCCTGAAGCTTTCTTT.

J is TRBJ2-2 and V is TRBV19; D might be TRBD2 (6 bases). The length of the CDR3 is 15 residues. From germline, CDR1 is LNHDA and CDR2 SQIVND (reference sequence). V was pared by 3 bases and J by 1 base, with 9 bases between. The CDR3 DNA is TGTGCCAGTAGTATCGGGAGACGGAACACCGGGGAGCTGTTTTTT. This codes for CASSIGRRNTGELFF.

This clone appeared a few times. The chain has TRBV29-1 and TRBJ1-1; no reliable D call. V lost 4 bases and J lost 6, with 9 bases in between. CDR3 length: 11 amino acids. CDR1 is SQVTM, CDR2 ANQGSEA, per germline. CDR3 nucleotide sequence: TGCAGCGTTGGGATGACTCCTGAAGCTTTCTTT. Translating gives CSVGMTPEAFF.

This chain joins TRBV4-1 and TRBJ2-1; 8 positions agree with TRBD2. Germline V lookup: CDR1 MGHRA, CDR2 YSYEKL. After removal of 7 bases from V and 1 base from J, the junction contained 9 bases not matched to a gene. CDR3 length equals 16 residues. CDR3 nucleotide sequence: TGCGCCAGCACCCCCGGGGGGGCTATATCCTACAATGAGCAGTTCTTC. Translating gives CASTPGGAISYNEQFF.

This chain connects TRBV5-6 to TRBJ2-5, with D perhaps TRBD1 (8 bases). The DNA end is a closer match to TRBJ2-7, so the J assignment may be wrong. The CDR3 covers 14 residues. The germline gives CDR1 SGHDT, CDR2 YYEEEE. CDR3 sequence reads: CASSGRGTGYEQYF. The CDR3 nucleotides read TGTGCCAGCAGCGGGAGGGGGACAGGCTACGAGCAGTACTTC.

This clone was picked up a small number of times. This sequence joins TRBV11-3 and TRBJ1-1; D gene uncertain. The CDR3 sequence is 9 residues long. Germline CDR1 is SGHNT and CDR2 is YENEEA. V was cut by 8 bases and J by 7 bases, with 5 bases left in between. CDR3 amino acids: CASGLEAFF. The CDR3, as DNA: TGTGCCAGCGGGCTTGAAGCTTTCTTT.

This rearrangement joins TRBV4-3 to TRBJ2-3; TRBD2 matches at 7 bases. The V segment lost 4 bases and the J segment 8 bases; nucleotides outside the gene matches: 9. CDR1 is LGHNA and CDR2 is YSLEER in the germline V gene. The CDR3 runs 14 residues. CDR3 DNA sequence: TGCGCCAGCAGCCGTTATCTAGGGGAGGGTACGCAGTATTTT. Its translation is CASSRYLGEGTQYF.

There are a few counts of this clone. The chain uses TRBV27 and TRBJ1-2; possible D gene TRBD1, 5 bases. The CDR3 runs to 13 residues. The V and J ends lost 5 bases and 6 bases respectively, with 13 bases between them. Germline-derived CDR1 and CDR2 are MNHEY and SMNVEV (reference sequence). In DNA form, the CDR3 reads TGTGCCAGCAGTGCTCAGGGTGACCATGGCTACACCTTC. Amino acids: CASSAQGDHGYTF.

This clone was picked up a small number of times. This rearrangement joins TRBV6-5 to TRBJ1-1; TRBD1 is a possible D gene (6 bases). Germline CDR1 is MNHEY and CDR2 is SVGAGI. The CDR3 totals 14 residues. Trimming left V 4 bases short and J 7 bases short, with 16 bases between. The CDR3 here is CASSSLGGAGEAFF. CDR3 DNA: TGTGCCAGCAGTTCCTTAGGGGGGGCAGGTGAAGCTTTCTTT.

The chain combines TRBV19 with TRBJ2-1, with 9 positions matching TRBD2. V shed 10 bases, J shed 0 bases, and the junction held 10 bases outside the gene matches. This CDR3 is built from 16 residues. Germline CDR1 is LNHDA and CDR2 is SQIVND (reference sequence). CDR3 loop: CATTTSSGASYNEQFF. The CDR3 nucleotides read TGTGCCACTACCACGTCTAGCGGGGCCTCCTACAATGAGCAGTTCTTC.

The CDR3 coding sequence is TGTGCCAGCAGCTCGCCCCCGGGCAGGGCCGTCACAGATACGCAGTATTTT. Its protein product is CASSSPPGRAVTDTQYF. The genes are TRBV5-8 and TRBJ2-3; maybe TRBD1 (5 bases). This CDR3 has 17 amino acids. Trimming took 3 bases from V and 2 from J, leaving 19 bases between them. Looked up from germline, CDR1 is SGHTS and CDR2 is YDEGEE.

The DNA for the CDR3 is TGTGCCAGCAGCCAAGATGGGCGGGAGGGAGTAATGAGTTCACCCCTCCACTTT. Amino acid sequence: CASSQDGREGVMSSPLHF. V usage is TRBV4-2 and J usage is TRBJ1-6; the D is unclear. This CDR3 is built from 18 residues. CDR1 is LGHNA and CDR2 is YNFKEQ in the germline V gene. Trimming removed 0 bases from V and 9 bases from J, with 21 bases in between.